Reported below is one TCR beta chain. Its antigen remains unknown. These data belong to a study of T cell responses to AZD1222 COVID-19 vaccine. There are 12 residues in the CDR3. Per germline, CDR1 MNHEY and CDR2 SMNVEV (reference sequence). The J segment lost 7 bases and the V segment lost 5 bases, leaving 4 bases of the junction unmatched. General study findings and limits: The number of AZD1222 recipients seropositive at baseline was only five or six. Spike-specific TCR breadth and depth rose after two AZD1222 doses. Across spike, vaccine-associated CD4 TCRs were found, dominant at 160-218 and 743-854. Clonal diversity may have been underestimated in mostly white British donors.

TCRdb's table, derived via immunoSEQ multiplex PCR, lists solely in-frame clones and lacks some. This sample has hundreds of thousands of clones, with 90% to 95% found just once. The chain couples TRBV27 to TRBJ1-1; TRBD1 matches at 7 bases. The sequenced sample was peripheral blood, obtained 28 days after the second AZD1222 dose. The origin of this receptor is an adult who received the AZD1222 COVID-19 vaccine. Here the CDR3 DNA reads TGTGCCAGCAGTAAGACAGGGATTGAAGCTTTCTTT. It translates to CASSKTGIEAFF.